Following are 14 T cell receptor beta chains from one sample sequenced in a study of CD8 T cells in Susac syndrome. Reverse transcription of roughly 0.5 to 1 ug RNA was performed with random hexamers. TCRdb reprocessed the immunoSEQ multiplex PCR reads via MiXCR and lists one record per CDR3 protein. The sample records roughly 300,000 distinct CDR3 sequences, around 84% being singletons. The sample taken for sequencing was CD8+ T cells from PBMCs. The receptor set was obtained from a human donor with multiple sclerosis.

This clonotype is a singleton in its sample. The gene calls are TRBV4-1 and TRBJ2-7; D is unresolved. Germline CDR1 and CDR2: MGHRA and YSYEKL. V shed 0 bases and J shed 5 bases, with 11 bases lying between them. The CDR3 is made up of 14 amino acids. The CDR3: CASSQEVALDEQYF. CDR3 in DNA: TGCGCCAGCAGCCAAGAGGTAGCCCTGGACGAGCAGTACTTC.

The chain is built from TRBV4-1 and TRBJ2-5; no clear D. CDR3 length: 15 amino acids. Germline CDR1 and CDR2: MGHRA and YSYEKL. Trimming shortened V by 0 bases and J by 2 bases, and 10 bases separated the two germline ends. The CDR3 DNA is TGCGCCAGCAGCCAAGATCAAAGTCAGCAAGAGACCCAGTACTTC. Its translation: CASSQDQSQQETQYF.

This clonotype was seen only once. V gene TRBV13 combines with J gene TRBJ2-3; TRBD1 or TRBD2 may be the D gene (6 bases each). Germline V gene lookup returns CDR1 PRHDT and CDR2 FYEKMQ (reference sequence). V was pared by 4 bases and J by 6 bases, with 20 bases between. The CDR3 contains 16 residues. The CDR3 DNA is TGTGCCAGCAGCTACTTCGTTGGGGGGCCGACCGATACGCAGTATTTT. This sequence encodes CASSYFVGGPTDTQYF.

J is TRBJ1-2 and V is TRBV4-1; D gene uncertain. V gave up 1 base and J gave up 4 bases, with 13 bases separating them. The CDR3 is 15 amino acids. The germline gives CDR1 MGHRA, CDR2 YSYEKL. The CDR3 is CASSQGPRDFYGYTF. CDR3 DNA: TGCGCCAGCAGCCAAGGGCCTCGGGATTTCTATGGCTACACCTTC.

The rearrangement uses TRBV12-3 or TRBV12-4 and TRBJ1-2, with D tentatively TRBD1 (5 bases). This CDR3 spans 13 amino acids. V gave up 6 bases and J gave up 4 bases, with 12 bases separating them. CDR3 bases: TGTGCCAGCAGGCCGGGGGGAGTCTATGGCTACACCTTC. The encoded protein is CASRPGGVYGYTF.

The rearrangement uses TRBV15 and TRBJ2-3; perhaps TRBD2 as D (5 bases). The V end was cut by 3 bases, the J end by 1 base, with 11 bases between. Germline values: CDR1 LNHNV, CDR2 YYDKDF (reference sequence). This CDR3 has 15 residues. CDR3 region: CATSRMPSRTDTQYF. The CDR3 DNA follows: TGTGCCACCAGCAGGATGCCTAGCCGCACAGATACGCAGTATTTT.

Comment on this clonotype: At one end, the junction sequence differs from germline, possibly due to a read error. V is TRBV28 and J is TRBJ2-6; D remains ambiguous. The CDR3 sequence is 12 residues long. Germline V gene data show CDR1 as MDHEN and CDR2 as SYDVKM. The CDR3 reads CATLSRANVLTF. The CDR3 nucleotides read TGTGCCACCCTCTCTAGGGCCAACGTCCTGACTTTC. The variable domain in full, with the rest retrieved from reference TRBV28 and TRBJ2-6, is DVKVTQSSRYLVKRTGEKVFLECVQDMDHENMFWYRQDPGLGLRLIYFSYDVKMKEKGDIPEGYSVSREKKERFSLILESASTNQTSMYLCATLSRANVLTFGAGSRLTVL.

The chain uses TRBV19 and TRBJ1-5; no definite D call. The germline V gene encodes CDR1 LNHDA and CDR2 SQIVND (reference sequence). The CDR3 consists of 14 residues. Between the trimmed V and J ends, which lost 3 bases and 4 bases, there was a span of 10 bases. This chain's CDR3 is CASSIAALNQPQHF. Written as DNA, the CDR3 is TGTGCCAGTAGTATCGCGGCACTTAATCAGCCCCAGCATTTT.

This clonotype was seen a few times. The chain uses TRBV12-5 and TRBJ2-5; D is undetermined. The V end lost 9 bases, the J end lost 5 bases, and 1 base lay between the germline ends. This CDR3 is 8 amino acids long. CDR1 and CDR2 (germline): LGHNT, FRNRAP. CDR3 in amino acids: CARETQYF. CDR3 DNA: TGTGCTAGGGAGACCCAGTACTTC.

The J gene is TRBJ1-3, the V gene TRBV29-1; D is unclear. Trimming shortened V by 4 bases and J by 6 bases, and 4 bases separated the two germline ends. The CDR3 loop spans 10 amino acids. Germline V gene lookup returns CDR1 SQVTM and CDR2 ANQGSEA. The CDR3 loop reads CSVVENTIYF. The CDR3 DNA is TGCAGCGTTGTGGAAAACACCATATATTTT.

The J gene is TRBJ2-3, the V gene TRBV27; D gene uncertain. CDR1 is MNHEY and CDR2 is SMNVEV in the germline V gene (reference sequence). The CDR3 spans 13 residues. Trimming removed 5 bases from V and 6 bases from J, with 12 bases in between. CDR3 amino acids: CASSPERWDTQYF. The CDR3 bases are TGTGCCAGCAGTCCCGAGCGATGGGATACGCAGTATTTT.

The chain combines TRBV29-1 with TRBJ1-1; D perhaps matches TRBD1 (5 bases). Looked up from germline, CDR1 is SQVTM and CDR2 is ANQGSEA. Trimming removed 5 bases from V and 5 bases from J, with 9 bases in between. The CDR3 length is 11 residues. The CDR3 sequence: CSVLRQTEAFF. The CDR3 DNA reads TGCAGCGTTCTGCGACAGACTGAAGCTTTCTTT.

The chain employs TRBV25-1 and TRBJ1-2; D possibly corresponds to TRBD1 (5 bases). Germline V gene data show CDR1 as MGHDK and CDR2 as SYGVNS. CDR3 length: 14 amino acids. V was pared by 1 base and J by 4 bases, with 10 bases between. The CDR3 DNA sequence: TGTGCCAGCAGTGAATGGGAGACAGTCTATGGCTACACCTTC. This sequence encodes CASSEWETVYGYTF.

V is TRBV11-2 and J is TRBJ1-2, with a possible D match to TRBD1 (6 bases). Germline CDR1 reads SGHAT; CDR2 reads FQNNGV. The CDR3 sequence is 14 residues long. The V gene lost 1 base and the J gene lost 4 bases, with 10 bases spanning the gap. CDR3 coding DNA: TGTGCCAGCAGCTTAGCCGGGGGCGGCTATGGCTACACCTTC. Amino acids: CASSLAGGGYGYTF.